Listed below are T cell receptor beta chains from one sample, sequenced in a study of PD-1 blockade in mismatch repair-deficient tumors. The protocol was immunoSEQ multiplex PCR, while the TCRdb copy is restricted to in-frame clones and leaves out a portion. The sample has roughly 79,000 clones, 65% to 85% seen once. Sequenced here: peripheral blood, sampled 44 weeks after starting pembrolizumab. Receptors originate from an adult with mismatch repair-deficient cancer. Each CDR3 is given with its conserved first and last residue. The order of the fields is D gene, V gene, J gene, clone size, CDR3 protein, CDR3 DNA. The D gene is left open where the match is weak. Size tells how often a clone was seen (once, few, many) or the class of an expanded clone, and some rows leave it out.

>NA|TRBV15|TRBJ1-4|NA
CATSRRGEQMGYEKLFF
TGTGCCACCAGCAGGCGGGGGGAACAAATGGGGTATGAAAAACTGTTTTTT
>NA|TRBV7-2|TRBJ2-1|NA
CASSFPMTGRRGNEQFF
TGTGCCAGCAGCTTCCCGATGACAGGGAGGAGGGGTAATGAGCAGTTCTTC
>TRBD1|TRBV4-3|TRBJ2-5|NA
CASSWTGTGAETQYF
TGCGCCAGCAGCTGGACCGGGACAGGGGCGGAGACCCAGTACTTC
>TRBD2|TRBV11-2|TRBJ2-1|once
CASSLGGTSGYNEQFF
TGTGCCAGCAGCTTAGGTGGGACTAGCGGCTACAATGAGCAGTTCTTC
>TRBD2|TRBV10-3|TRBJ2-3|NA
CAISEGLAGKSSTDTQYF
TGTGCCATCAGTGAGGGATTAGCGGGAAAGAGTAGCACAGATACGCAGTATTTT
>TRBD2|TRBV6-5|TRBJ2-5|few
CASSYTWTSGQETQYF
TGTGCCAGCAGTTACACTTGGACTAGCGGGCAAGAGACCCAGTACTTC
>TRBD1|TRBV6-1|TRBJ2-5|NA
CASSNGQGLMETQYF
TGTGCCAGCAGTAACGGACAGGGCCTGATGGAGACCCAGTACTTC
>NA|TRBV18|TRBJ1-3|once
CASSPLRSKFPPKIYF
TGTGCCAGCTCACCACTGAGGTCTAAATTCCCCCCGAAGATATATTTT
>NA|TRBV18|TRBJ2-1|NA
CASSPELTSSYNEQFF
TGTGCCAGCTCACCGGAATTAACGAGCTCCTACAATGAGCAGTTCTTC
>TRBD2|TRBV7-3|TRBJ2-1|NA
CASSPSGLNEQFF
TGTGCCAGCAGCCCTAGCGGTCTCAATGAGCAGTTCTTC
>NA|TRBV27|TRBJ1-5|NA
CASSLTPGHDQPQHF
TGTGCCAGCAGTCTGACCCCGGGACACGATCAGCCCCAGCATTTT
>NA|TRBV5-6|TRBJ2-1|NA
CASSLDLAGNNEQFF
TGTGCCAGCAGCTTGGATCTAGCCGGGAACAATGAGCAGTTCTTC
>NA|TRBV19|TRBJ2-1|NA
CASSMGSLGYNEQFF
TGTGCCAGTAGTATGGGTAGTCTGGGGTACAATGAGCAGTTCTTC
>NA|TRBV11-2|TRBJ2-7|NA
CALSREVEQYF
TGTGCCCTTTCTAGGGAGGTCGAGCAGTACTTC
>NA|TRBV6-6|TRBJ2-2|few
CASWGTGELFF
TGTGCCAGCTGGGGCACCGGGGAGCTGTTTTTT
>TRBD2|TRBV4-3|TRBJ2-5|NA
CASSQGDGGRGETQYF
TGCGCCAGCAGCCAAGGGGATGGCGGGAGGGGCGAGACCCAGTACTTC
>TRBD1|TRBV2|TRBJ2-3|NA
CASSGDRGHGDTQYF
TGTGCCAGCAGTGGGGACAGGGGGCATGGAGATACGCAGTATTTT
>TRBD2|TRBV5-6|TRBJ2-5|NA
CASSLELASQETQYF
TGTGCCAGCAGCTTGGAACTAGCGTCTCAAGAGACCCAGTACTTC
>TRBD2|TRBV7-8|TRBJ2-2|NA
CASSFESHFGGLNTGELFF
TGTGCCAGCAGCTTTGAGTCCCATTTCGGGGGACTAAACACCGGGGAGCTGTTTTTT
>NA|TRBV4-1|TRBJ1-1|NA
CASSLDGGMNTEAFF
TGCGCCAGCTCCCTGGATGGGGGGATGAACACTGAAGCTTTCTTT
>NA|TRBV27|TRBJ2-2|NA
CASSLTTLTGELFF
TGTGCCAGCAGTTTAACCACACTCACCGGGGAGCTGTTTTTT
>NA|TRBV6-1|TRBJ1-5|many
CASSGDLSNQPQHF
TGTGCCAGCAGTGGGGACCTTAGCAATCAGCCCCAGCATTTT
>NA|TRBV5-6|TRBJ1-2|NA
CASSLGQGQGYGYTF
TGTGCCAGCAGCTTGGGTCAGGGCCAAGGCTATGGCTACACCTTC
>NA|TRBV21-1|TRBJ1-5|NA
CASSKDRVRNQPQHF
TGTGCCAGCAGCAAAGATCGGGTACGCAATCAGCCCCAGCATTTT
>NA|TRBV5-6|TRBJ2-1|NA
CASSFGSGNEQFF
NA
>NA|TRBV28|TRBJ2-2|NA
CASSRTVGAGELFF
TGTGCCAGCAGTAGGACAGTGGGGGCCGGGGAGCTGTTTTTT
>NA|TRBV9|TRBJ1-3|NA
CASSALGRAAGNTIYF
TGTGCCAGCAGCGCCTTAGGCAGGGCAGCGGGAAACACCATATATTTT
>TRBD1|TRBV11-2|TRBJ2-7|NA
CASSLSGTGASYEQYF
TGTGCCAGCAGTTTATCCGGGACAGGGGCCTCCTACGAGCAGTACTTC
>TRBD1|TRBV5-1|TRBJ1-2|NA
CASSLGQGNYGYTF
TGCGCCAGCAGCTTGGGACAGGGGAACTATGGCTACACCTTC
>NA|TRBV30|TRBJ2-1|NA
CAWSVRGRQRPYEGSYNEQFF
TGTGCCTGGAGTGTACGGGGGCGGCAGCGGCCCTATGAGGGTTCCTACAATGAGCAGTTCTTC
>NA|TRBV10-3|TRBJ1-1|few
CAISRSGALPDTEAFF
TGTGCCATCAGTAGATCAGGGGCTTTACCGGACACTGAAGCTTTCTTT
>NA|TRBV5-4|TRBJ2-7|NA
CASSLVPSSNEQYF
TGTGCCAGCAGCTTGGTTCCCTCCAGCAACGAGCAGTACTTC
>NA|TRBV28|TRBJ1-5|once
CASSSRERPQHF
TGTGCCAGCAGTTCCCGGGAACGGCCCCAGCATTTT
>TRBD1|TRBV5-6|TRBJ2-7|NA
CASSWNRGLLTEQYF
TGTGCCAGCAGCTGGAACAGGGGGCTCCTGACCGAGCAGTACTTC
>NA|TRBV7-8|TRBJ2-7|NA
CASLKTGPSSYEQYF
TGTGCCAGCCTAAAAACGGGACCGAGCTCCTACGAGCAGTACTTC
>TRBD2|TRBV7-9|TRBJ2-1|NA
CASRDGGSSYNEQFF
TGTGCCAGCAGGGACGGGGGGAGCTCCTACAATGAGCAGTTCTTC
>NA|TRBV27|TRBJ1-4|NA
CASSFTTNEKLFF
TGTGCCAGCAGTTTTACTACTAATGAAAAACTGTTTTTT
>NA|TRBV7-6|TRBJ2-3|once
CASSLVVSRSTDTQYF
TGTGCCAGCAGCTTAGTTGTTAGTCGTAGCACAGATACGCAGTATTTT
>TRBD1|TRBV30|TRBJ1-1|NA
CAWSAPDRGRMYISEAFF
TGTGCCTGGAGTGCCCCCGACAGGGGGCGAATGTATATTTCTGAAGCTTTCTTT
>NA|TRBV6-4|TRBJ1-4|many
CASSAPRQNWEKLFF
TGTGCCAGCAGTGCCCCCCGACAAAACTGGGAAAAACTGTTTTTT
>TRBD2|TRBV7-2|TRBJ2-5|few
CASSLVGLAGETQYF
TGTGCCAGCAGCTTAGTGGGACTAGCGGGAGAGACCCAGTACTTC
>NA|TRBV18|TRBJ1-4|once
CASSPPGRGDEKLFF
TGTGCCAGCTCACCACCGGGAAGGGGCGATGAAAAACTGTTTTTT
>TRBD1|TRBV18|TRBJ1-2|NA
CASSTQGAYYGYTF
TGTGCCAGCTCTACTCAGGGGGCTTACTATGGCTACACCTTC
>NA|TRBV5-6|TRBJ2-7|NA
CASSSPQGGYEQYF
TGTGCCAGCAGCTCCCCACAGGGTGGCTACGAGCAGTACTTC
>TRBD1|TRBV6-5|TRBJ1-4|NA
CASRTGVGEKLFF
TGTGCCAGCCGGACAGGTGTTGGAGAAAAACTGTTTTTT
>NA|TRBV28|TRBJ1-2|few
CASSLQGYGYTF
TGTGCCAGCAGCCTCCAGGGTTATGGCTACACCTTC
>NA|TRBV7-2|TRBJ1-2|NA
CASSLAQGTGGYTF
TGTGCCAGCAGCTTAGCACAAGGGACTGGGGGCTACACCTTC
>NA|TRBV2|TRBJ2-3|NA
CASSLGLARGGGDTQYF
TGTGCCAGCAGCTTAGGACTAGCCAGGGGGGGTGGAGATACGCAGTATTTT
>NA|TRBV9|TRBJ2-1|many
CASSVVNYEQFF
TGTGCCAGCAGCGTAGTTAACTATGAGCAGTTCTTC
>NA|TRBV7-3|TRBJ1-2|NA
CASSLMMVGYTF
TGTGCCAGCAGCTTAATGATGGTCGGCTACACCTTC
>NA|TRBV10-2|TRBJ2-3|once
CASSVGDSFPTDTQYF
TGCGCCAGCAGTGTTGGTGATAGCTTTCCCACAGATACGCAGTATTTT
>TRBD2|TRBV5-1|TRBJ2-3|once
CASRSGRMGTDTQYF
TGCGCCAGCAGAAGCGGGAGGATGGGCACAGATACGCAGTATTTT
>NA|TRBV9|TRBJ1-2|NA
CASSSRTDLYGYTF
TGTGCCAGCAGCTCAAGGACAGACCTCTATGGCTACACCTTC
>TRBD1|TRBV6-1|TRBJ2-5|NA
CASSGTGGRETQYF
TGTGCCAGCAGTGGGACAGGGGGCAGGGAGACCCAGTACTTC
>TRBD2|TRBV18|TRBJ2-7|NA
CASSSGTSSSYEQYF
TGTGCCAGCTCGTCCGGGACTAGCAGCTCCTACGAGCAGTACTTC
>NA|TRBV6-1|TRBJ2-1|NA
CASSEAGAYNEQFF
TGTGCCAGCAGTGAGGCAGGGGCGTACAATGAGCAGTTCTTC
>NA|TRBV7-9|TRBJ2-7|NA
CASSLMGYYEQYF
TGTGCCAGCAGCTTAATGGGGTACTACGAGCAGTACTTC
>NA|TRBV7-2|TRBJ2-1|NA
CASSPKGVYNEQFF
TGTGCCAGCAGCCCCAAGGGGGTCTACAATGAGCAGTTCTTC
>TRBD1|TRBV6-1|TRBJ1-1|NA
CASSEATGGTEAFF
TGTGCCAGCAGTGAAGCTACAGGGGGCACTGAAGCTTTCTTT